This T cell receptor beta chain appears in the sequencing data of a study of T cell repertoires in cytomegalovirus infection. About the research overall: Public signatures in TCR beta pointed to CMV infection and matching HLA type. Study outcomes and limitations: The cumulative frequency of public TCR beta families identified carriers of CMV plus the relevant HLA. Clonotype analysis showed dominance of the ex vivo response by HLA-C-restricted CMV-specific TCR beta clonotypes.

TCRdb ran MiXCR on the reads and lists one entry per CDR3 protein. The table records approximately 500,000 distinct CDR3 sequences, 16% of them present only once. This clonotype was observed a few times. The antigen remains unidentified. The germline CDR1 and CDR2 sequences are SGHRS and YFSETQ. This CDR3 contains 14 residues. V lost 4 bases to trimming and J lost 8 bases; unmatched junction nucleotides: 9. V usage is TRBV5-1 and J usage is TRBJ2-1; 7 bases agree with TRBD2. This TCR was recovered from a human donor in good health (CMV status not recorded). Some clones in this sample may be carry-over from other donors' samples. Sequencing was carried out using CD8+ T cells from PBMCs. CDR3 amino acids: CASSPGGLIDEQFF. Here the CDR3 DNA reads TGCGCCAGCAGCCCTGGGGGACTAATCGATGAGCAGTTCTTC. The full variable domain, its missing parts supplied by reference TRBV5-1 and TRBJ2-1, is KAGVTQTPRYLIKTRGQQVTLSCSPISGHRSVSWYQQTPGQGLQFLFEYFSETQRNKGNFPGRFSGRQFSNSRSEMNVSTLELGDSALYLCASSPGGLIDEQFFGPGTRLTVL.